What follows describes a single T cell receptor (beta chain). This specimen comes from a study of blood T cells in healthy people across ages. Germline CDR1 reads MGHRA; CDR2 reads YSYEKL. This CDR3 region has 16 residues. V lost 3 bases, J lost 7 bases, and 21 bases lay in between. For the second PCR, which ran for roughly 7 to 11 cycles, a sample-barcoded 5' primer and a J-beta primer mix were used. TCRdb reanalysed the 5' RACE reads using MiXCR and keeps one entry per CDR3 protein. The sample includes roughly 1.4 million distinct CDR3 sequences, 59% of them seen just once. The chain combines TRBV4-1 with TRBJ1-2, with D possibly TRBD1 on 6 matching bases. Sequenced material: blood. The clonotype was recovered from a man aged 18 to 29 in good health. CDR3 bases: TGCGCCAGCAGCCACCCCCACGCGACGGGAGGGGGTGGCTACACCTTC. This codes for CASSHPHATGGGGYTF.